One sample yielded the 25 T cell receptor beta chains listed below, sequenced in a study of blood T cell repertoires in COVID-19. TCRdb's copy holds only in-frame clones and misses some; the assay was immunoSEQ multiplex PCR. The sample gives approximately 150,000 clones, about 88% of which show up once; 0.85% to 1.2% is in the top ten. The sequenced sample consisted of peripheral blood. Receptors originate from a middle-aged man with acute or convalescent COVID-19.

The chain carries TRBV28 and TRBJ1-5; tentatively, D is TRBD1 (5 bases). Trimming left V 2 bases short and J 4 bases short, with 18 bases between. The CDR3 has 17 amino acids. The V gene's germline CDR1 is MDHEN and CDR2 SYDVKM. DNA for the CDR3: TGTGCCAGCAGTTTAGGGTCGGGGGGGGAGACAAATCAGCCCCAGCATTTT. Translation gives CASSLGSGGETNQPQHF.

The chain is built from TRBV11-2 and TRBJ2-3; 9 bases agree with TRBD2. The ends lost 5 bases at V and 2 bases at J; junction bases unmatched: 8. The CDR3 is made up of 16 amino acids. Germline-derived CDR1 and CDR2 are SGHAT and FQNNGV. CDR3 protein: CASSPFSGGLTDTQYF. CDR3 bases: TGTGCCAGCAGCCCGTTTAGCGGGGGCCTCACAGATACGCAGTATTTT.

The chain recombines TRBV6-1 with TRBJ1-1; no firm D call. Germline CDR1 and CDR2: MNHNS and SASEGT. The CDR3 loop spans 15 amino acids. The V gene lost 1 base and the J gene lost 0 bases, with 9 bases spanning the gap. As DNA, the CDR3 is TGTGCCAGCAGTGAAGTGGTAGACATGAACACTGAAGCTTTCTTT. Protein sequence: CASSEVVDMNTEAFF.

This clone showed up just a few times. CDR3 residues: CASSWTQGTNYGYTF. CDR3 bases: TGTGCCAGCAGTTGGACTCAGGGGACGAACTATGGCTACACCTTC. J is TRBJ1-2 and V is TRBV6-6; a possible D gene is TRBD1 (6 bases). Germline V gene data show CDR1 as MNHNY and CDR2 as SVGAGI (reference sequence). CDR3 length equals 15 residues. Between the trimmed V and J ends, which lost 4 bases and 2 bases, there was a span of 14 bases.

J is TRBJ1-2 and V is TRBV27, with D perhaps matching TRBD1 (6 bases). The CDR3 runs to 13 residues. CDR1 is MNHEY, CDR2 SMNVEV, per germline (reference sequence). Trimming took off 3 bases at V and 4 bases at J, with 9 bases between the two ends. The CDR3 loop reads CASSFGGAYGYTF. Here the CDR3 DNA reads TGTGCCAGCAGTTTTGGGGGGGCCTATGGCTACACCTTC.

This clone was detected only a few times. The chain joins TRBV20-1 to TRBJ1-2, with D perhaps TRBD1 (6 bases). Looked up from germline, CDR1 is DFQATT and CDR2 is SNEGSKA (reference sequence). This CDR3 comprises 11 residues. V lost 5 bases, J lost 9 bases, and 13 bases lay in between. CDR3 nucleotide sequence: TGCAGTGCTTCGAACAGGGAAAGCTACACCTTC. The encoded protein is CSASNRESYTF.

The chain joins TRBV19 to TRBJ2-3; 12 positions agree with TRBD2. Trimming cost V 5 bases and J 3 bases; bases outside gene matches: 6. This CDR3 has 16 amino acids. The germline gives CDR1 LNHDA, CDR2 SQIVND (reference sequence). The CDR3: CASSVQTSGGTDTQYF. DNA of the CDR3: TGTGCCAGTAGTGTTCAGACTAGCGGGGGAACAGATACGCAGTATTTT.

The genes are TRBV21-1 and TRBJ1-2; the DNA was not compared with TRBD1, the D call given in the table. TRBV21-1 is designated a pseudogene. The CDR3 is 16 amino acids. The CDR3 is CASSKVWWDRDYGYTF. The CDR3 DNA follows: TGTGCCAGCAGCAAAGTTTGGTGGGACAGGGACTATGGCTACACCTTC.

The sample holds one count of this clone. A read error is possible here, since a much larger clone lies one base away. The chain is built from TRBV4-2 and TRBJ1-6, with 8 nucleotides matching TRBD1. The CDR3 runs 13 residues. The germline V gene encodes CDR1 LGHNA and CDR2 YNFKEQ. Trimming took 4 bases from V and 9 from J; bases not matched to a gene: 2. CDR3 coding DNA: TGTGCCAGCAGCCGCGACAGGGGTTCACCCCTCCACTTT. Translating gives CASSRDRGSPLHF.

This clone is a singleton in its sample. The genes are TRBV7-2 and TRBJ2-5; 7 bases align to TRBD1. The CDR3 loop spans 15 amino acids. The V and J ends lost 3 bases and 2 bases, in that order; junction bases with no gene match: 6. From germline, CDR1 is SGHTA and CDR2 FQGNSA. The CDR3 bases are TGTGCCAGCAGCTTGGACGGGACAGAACAAGAGACCCAGTACTTC. This encodes CASSLDGTEQETQYF. Full variable domain (missing parts from reference TRBV7-2 and TRBJ2-5): GAGVSQSPSNKVTEKGKDVELRCDPISGHTALYWYRQSLGQGLEFLIYFQGNSAPDKSGLPSDRFSAERTGGSVSTLTIQRTQQEDSAVYLCASSLDGTEQETQYFGPGTRLLVL.

This clone was found once. The chain links TRBV10-3 to TRBJ1-4; tentative D call: TRBD1 (6 bases). The CDR3 covers 16 residues. The germline gives CDR1 ENHRY, CDR2 SYGVKD. Trimming removed 9 bases from V and 4 bases from J, with 21 bases in between. In DNA, the CDR3 is TGTGCCATTGGAGATCTTTTGGGGGCGGGTAATGAAAAACTGTTTTTT. As protein: CAIGDLLGAGNEKLFF.

The rearrangement joins TRBV9 to TRBJ2-1; D perhaps matches TRBD1 (6 bases). The CDR3 is 17 amino acids. CDR1 is SGDLS, CDR2 YYNGEE, per germline. The V end was cut by 4 bases, the J end by 8 bases, with 25 bases between. CDR3 protein: CASSTRTAVTSLDEQFF. For the CDR3, the DNA is TGTGCCAGCAGCACACGGACAGCAGTAACTTCCTTGGATGAGCAGTTCTTC.

The chain employs TRBV29-1 and TRBJ2-7; 8 bases line up with TRBD1. The CDR3 has 14 residues. The trim removed 5 bases at V and 4 bases at J, leaving 10 bases unmatched. Germline V gene lookup returns CDR1 SQVTM and CDR2 ANQGSEA. CDR3 in DNA: TGCAGCGTTCGGACAGGGACGGGGCCATACGAGCAGTACTTC. Its protein product is CSVRTGTGPYEQYF.

The chain has TRBV2 and TRBJ2-7, with TRBD1 as a possible D gene (6 bases). Trimming took off 1 base at V and 3 bases at J, with 13 bases between the two ends. This CDR3 has 15 residues. Germline V gives CDR1 SNHLY, CDR2 FYNNEI. CDR3 sequence reads: CASSEDITGSYEQYF. The CDR3 bases are TGTGCCAGCAGTGAAGACATAACAGGGAGCTACGAGCAGTACTTC.

This chain connects TRBV7-9 to TRBJ2-7; 10 nucleotides align to TRBD2. This CDR3 region has 16 residues. Germline V gives CDR1 SEHNR, CDR2 FQNEAQ (reference sequence). V shed 0 bases and J 5 bases; nucleotides not matched to a gene: 7. The CDR3 reads CASSLAPAGGINEQYF. Written as DNA, the CDR3 is TGTGCCAGCAGCTTAGCGCCAGCGGGGGGGATCAACGAGCAGTACTTC.

The chain carries TRBV7-6 and TRBJ1-3; TRBD1 matches 9 bases. In germline, CDR1 is SGHVS, CDR2 FNYEAQ. J lost 4 bases, V lost 5 bases, and 6 bases had no gene match. This CDR3 has 15 residues. The CDR3 sequence is CASSVTQGAGNTIYF. The CDR3 nucleotides are TGTGCCAGCAGCGTGACACAGGGGGCGGGAAACACCATATATTTT.

The chain combines TRBV7-7 with TRBJ1-4; 7 positions agree with TRBD1. This CDR3 region has 15 residues. J was trimmed by 5 bases and V by 5 bases; bases with no gene match: 8. Germline CDR1 and CDR2: SSHAT and FNYEAQ (reference sequence). The CDR3 protein is CASSPTGAANEKLFF. The CDR3 DNA reads as TGTGCCAGCAGCCCAACAGGGGCGGCGAATGAAAAACTGTTTTTT.

This clone was picked up one time. The rearrangement uses TRBV12-5 and TRBJ1-5, with TRBD1 matching 7 bases. Germline lookup yields CDR1 LGHNT and CDR2 FRNRAP. V shed 1 base, J shed 3 bases, and the junction held 9 bases outside the gene matches. CDR3 length: 17 amino acids. The CDR3 protein is CASGLGQGTVVNQPQHF. CDR3 sequence (DNA): TGTGCTAGTGGTTTGGGCCAAGGGACAGTCGTCAATCAGCCCCAGCATTTT.

The chain joins TRBV5-1 to TRBJ2-1; 8 nucleotides agree with TRBD2. The ends lost 9 bases at V and 0 bases at J; junction bases unmatched: 5. This CDR3 has 14 amino acids. Germline CDR1 is SGHRS and CDR2 is YFSETQ. CDR3 residues: CATYGGDSYNEQFF. CDR3 in DNA: TGCGCCACTTACGGGGGGGACTCCTACAATGAGCAGTTCTTC.

V and J are TRBV6-6 and TRBJ2-5, with D possibly TRBD1 on 7 matching bases. This CDR3 has 16 amino acids. V dropped 6 bases and J dropped 9 bases, with 26 bases sitting between them. Germline-derived CDR1 and CDR2 are MNHNY and SVGAGI (reference sequence). The CDR3 nucleotides read TGTGCCAGCAGGCGATCGGGCGGGGACAGCCTATCGCCCCAGTACTTC. Translation gives CASRRSGGDSLSPQYF.

The CDR3 sequence: CASSLRTSPSEETQYF. The CDR3 bases are TGCGCCAGCAGCTTACGGACTAGCCCCAGTGAAGAGACCCAGTACTTC. J is TRBJ2-5 and V is TRBV5-1, with 8 bases matching TRBD2. Germline CDR1 SGHRS, CDR2 YFSETQ. The CDR3 covers 16 residues. V lost 2 bases to trimming and J lost 3 bases; unmatched junction nucleotides: 9.

The J gene is TRBJ1-1, the V gene TRBV11-1; 9 bases line up with TRBD1. The CDR3 is 14 amino acids. Looked up from germline, CDR1 is SGHAT and CDR2 is FQDESV (reference sequence). V lost 6 bases to trimming and J lost 4 bases; unmatched junction nucleotides: 6. CDR3 region: CASRQDRGGTEAFF. CDR3 in DNA: TGTGCCAGCAGGCAGGACAGGGGAGGCACTGAAGCTTTCTTT.

The V call is TRBV4-2, the J call TRBJ1-3; D ambiguous. The germline V gene has CDR1 LGHNA and CDR2 YNFKEQ. V was shortened by 3 bases and J by 0 bases, with 9 bases between the two germline ends. The CDR3 has 15 residues. As DNA, the CDR3 is TGTGCCAGCAGCCAGGTTGATAGCTCTGGAAACACCATATATTTT. The encoded protein is CASSQVDSSGNTIYF.

This chain uses TRBV9 with TRBJ2-6, with 7 nucleotides matching TRBD2. The CDR3 totals 15 residues. The V and J ends lost 7 bases and 7 bases, in that order; junction bases with no gene match: 11. Germline V lookup: CDR1 SGDLS, CDR2 YYNGEE. The CDR3 loop reads CASGGRSGVANVLTF. CDR3 nucleotide sequence: TGTGCCAGCGGTGGAAGAAGCGGGGTAGCCAACGTCCTGACTTTC.

As regards this clone: The junction and the germline gene differ at one end; a read error may be behind it. This CDR3 reads CASSNSGTGDYGYTF. CDR3 sequence (DNA): TGTGCCAGCAGTAACTCCGGGACAGGGGACTATGGCTACACCTTC. The chain combines TRBV6-5 with TRBJ1-2, with 10 bases matching TRBD1. The germline V gene encodes CDR1 MNHEY and CDR2 SVGAGI. The CDR3 runs 15 residues.